This is a list of T cell receptor beta chains from one sample in a study of beta chain features in type 1 diabetes. Repertoires were generated with immunoSEQ multiplex PCR, while TCRdb's copy carries only in-frame clones and drops some. The sample shows 390,000 or so clones, about 15% of them seen only once. The sequenced sample consisted of naive CD4+ T cells from blood. These receptors were taken from a man aged 25-40 years in good health. Each CDR3 is given with its conserved first and last residue. Each record gives: CDR3 length, J gene, V gene, clone size, D gene, CDR3 protein, CDR3 DNA. A D gene is named only where the DNA matches it firmly. Size is omitted from some rows. Given values are once, few, many or a class for expanded clones.

len: 10; j_gene: TRBJ1-2; v_gene: TRBV30; abundance: few; d_gene: -; CDR3aa: CAWANYGYTF; CDR3nt: TGTGCCTGGGCTAACTATGGCTACACCTTC
len: 14; j_gene: TRBJ2-1; v_gene: TRBV2; abundance: -; d_gene: -; CDR3aa: CASSPAISYNEQFF; CDR3nt: TGTGCCAGCAGTCCAGCTATTTCCTACAATGAGCAGTTCTTC
len: 12; j_gene: TRBJ1-1; v_gene: TRBV30; abundance: few; d_gene: -; CDR3aa: CACDSGGTEAFF; CDR3nt: TGTGCCTGTGACAGCGGCGGCACTGAAGCTTTCTTT
len: 16; j_gene: TRBJ1-6; v_gene: TRBV29-1; abundance: -; d_gene: -; CDR3aa: CSVEATGSLWGSPLHF; CDR3nt: TGCAGCGTTGAAGCGACAGGATCCCTATGGGGTTCACCCCTCCACTTT
len: 14; j_gene: TRBJ2-1; v_gene: TRBV4-1; abundance: -; d_gene: -; CDR3aa: CASSQDLGLHEQFF; CDR3nt: TGCGCCAGCAGCCAAGATTTAGGACTACATGAGCAGTTCTTC
len: 15; j_gene: TRBJ1-4; v_gene: TRBV7-6; abundance: few; d_gene: TRBD1; CDR3aa: CASSPIQGAREKLFF; CDR3nt: TGTGCCAGCAGCCCCATACAGGGGGCTCGGGAAAAACTGTTTTTT
len: 13; j_gene: TRBJ1-1; v_gene: TRBV7-9; abundance: -; d_gene: -; CDR3aa: CASSLEQGFEAFF; CDR3nt: TGTGCCAGCAGCTTAGAACAGGGCTTTGAAGCTTTCTTT
len: 17; j_gene: TRBJ1-1; v_gene: TRBV9; abundance: few; d_gene: -; CDR3aa: CASSVAPGGWMNTEAFF; CDR3nt: TGTGCCAGCAGCGTAGCTCCGGGGGGCTGGATGAACACTGAAGCTTTCTTT
len: 15; j_gene: TRBJ2-3; v_gene: TRBV6-5; abundance: -; d_gene: TRBD1; CDR3aa: CASSYWGTGSDTQYF; CDR3nt: TGTGCCAGCAGTTACTGGGGGACAGGGTCAGATACGCAGTATTTT
len: 16; j_gene: TRBJ2-5; v_gene: TRBV7-2; abundance: -; d_gene: TRBD2; CDR3aa: CASSRRLAGGQETQYF; CDR3nt: TGTGCCAGCAGTCGGAGACTAGCGGGGGGGCAAGAGACCCAGTACTTC
len: 12; j_gene: TRBJ1-3; v_gene: TRBV5-4; abundance: few; d_gene: -; CDR3aa: CASSRPGNTIYF; CDR3nt: TGTGCCAGCAGTCGTCCTGGAAACACCATATATTTT
len: 15; j_gene: TRBJ1-3; v_gene: TRBV5-6; abundance: -; d_gene: -; CDR3aa: CASSLAGAPGNTIYF; CDR3nt: TGTGCCAGCAGCTTGGCAGGGGCCCCTGGAAACACCATATATTTT
len: 11; j_gene: TRBJ2-7; v_gene: TRBV4-1; abundance: few; d_gene: -; CDR3aa: CASSRGYEQYF; CDR3nt: TGCGCCAGCAGTCGAGGGTACGAGCAGTACTTC
len: 14; j_gene: TRBJ1-2; v_gene: TRBV5-1; abundance: -; d_gene: TRBD1; CDR3aa: CASSLGQGGYGYTF; CDR3nt: TGCGCCAGCAGCCTCGGACAGGGAGGCTATGGCTACACCTTC
len: 13; j_gene: TRBJ2-3; v_gene: TRBV7-2; abundance: few; d_gene: -; CDR3aa: CASNKPDTDTQYF; CDR3nt: TGTGCCAGCAACAAACCGGACACAGATACGCAGTATTTT
len: 15; j_gene: TRBJ2-3; v_gene: TRBV5-8; abundance: -; d_gene: -; CDR3aa: CASKLVPDSTDTQYF; CDR3nt: TGTGCCAGCAAACTAGTGCCCGACAGCACAGATACGCAGTATTTT
len: 12; j_gene: TRBJ2-7; v_gene: TRBV10-3; abundance: -; d_gene: -; CDR3aa: CAISTRGHEQYF; CDR3nt: TGTGCCATCAGTACCAGGGGCCACGAGCAGTACTTC
len: 14; j_gene: TRBJ2-1; v_gene: TRBV10-3; abundance: -; d_gene: -; CDR3aa: CAISEGVREIEQFF; CDR3nt: TGTGCCATCAGTGAGGGGGTGAGGGAGATTGAGCAGTTCTTC
len: 14; j_gene: TRBJ1-1; v_gene: TRBV19; abundance: -; d_gene: -; CDR3aa: CASRQGRTGTEAFF; CDR3nt: TGTGCCAGTCGTCAGGGGCGCACCGGCACTGAAGCTTTCTTT
len: 15; j_gene: TRBJ2-5; v_gene: TRBV5-4; abundance: -; d_gene: TRBD2; CDR3aa: CASSLNSGGTETQYF; CDR3nt: TGTGCCAGCAGCTTGAATAGCGGGGGGACAGAGACCCAGTACTTC
len: 17; j_gene: TRBJ2-6; v_gene: TRBV5-4; abundance: -; d_gene: -; CDR3aa: CASTLGAGLSGANVLTF; CDR3nt: TGTGCCAGCACTTTGGGAGCAGGCCTCTCTGGGGCCAACGTCCTGACTTTC
len: 12; j_gene: TRBJ1-2; v_gene: TRBV14; abundance: -; d_gene: -; CDR3aa: CASSQTALGYTF; CDR3nt: TGTGCCAGCAGCCAAACGGCCCTTGGCTACACCTTC
len: 14; j_gene: TRBJ1-4; v_gene: TRBV9; abundance: few; d_gene: -; CDR3aa: CASSSRGVAEKLFF; CDR3nt: TGTGCCAGCAGCTCCAGAGGGGTAGCTGAAAAACTGTTTTTT
len: 17; j_gene: TRBJ2-5; v_gene: TRBV29-1; abundance: -; d_gene: -; CDR3aa: CSVEGGGGPNNQETQYF; CDR3nt: TGCAGCGTTGAAGGGGGAGGGGGACCCAATAACCAAGAGACCCAGTACTTC
len: 15; j_gene: TRBJ2-5; v_gene: TRBV5-1; abundance: -; d_gene: TRBD1; CDR3aa: CASSLVGQGQETQYF; CDR3nt: TGCGCCAGCAGCTTGGTGGGACAGGGGCAAGAGACCCAGTACTTC
len: 13; j_gene: TRBJ1-5; v_gene: TRBV4-3; abundance: few; d_gene: TRBD1; CDR3aa: CASSPDRDQPQHF; CDR3nt: TGCGCCAGCAGTCCGGACAGGGATCAGCCCCAGCATTTT
len: 15; j_gene: TRBJ2-5; v_gene: TRBV6-5; abundance: few; d_gene: -; CDR3aa: CASSYSPGTGETQYF; CDR3nt: TGTGCCAGCAGTTATTCCCCGGGTACGGGAGAGACCCAGTACTTC
len: 13; j_gene: TRBJ1-5; v_gene: TRBV30; abundance: few; d_gene: -; CDR3aa: CAWSVDRNQPQHF; CDR3nt: TGTGCCTGGAGTGTCGACAGGAATCAGCCCCAGCATTTT
len: 11; j_gene: TRBJ2-5; v_gene: TRBV30; abundance: once; d_gene: -; CDR3aa: CAWTLGADQYF; CDR3nt: TGTGCCTGGACCCTCGGGGCGGACCAGTACTTC
len: 14; j_gene: TRBJ2-3; v_gene: TRBV27; abundance: few; d_gene: -; CDR3aa: CASQRFPGGDTQYF; CDR3nt: TGTGCCAGCCAGCGGTTCCCCGGTGGGGATACGCAGTATTTT
len: 14; j_gene: TRBJ1-2; v_gene: TRBV5-6; abundance: -; d_gene: -; CDR3aa: CASSSGPEAYGYTF; CDR3nt: TGTGCCAGCAGCTCAGGCCCAGAGGCCTATGGCTACACCTTC
len: 15; j_gene: TRBJ2-3; v_gene: TRBV5-4; abundance: -; d_gene: -; CDR3aa: CASSQSKGSWDTQYF; CDR3nt: TGTGCCAGCAGCCAGTCTAAGGGGAGTTGGGATACGCAGTATTTT
len: 15; j_gene: TRBJ2-3; v_gene: TRBV7-2; abundance: -; d_gene: TRBD2; CDR3aa: CASSASGIGLDTQYF; CDR3nt: TGTGCCAGCAGCGCGAGCGGGATCGGGCTGGATACGCAGTATTTT
len: 15; j_gene: TRBJ2-4; v_gene: TRBV6-5; abundance: few; d_gene: -; CDR3aa: CASSYSISFSDIQYF; CDR3nt: TGTGCCAGCAGTTACTCGATTAGCTTCTCAGACATTCAGTACTTC
len: 14; j_gene: TRBJ1-4; v_gene: TRBV7-9; abundance: -; d_gene: -; CDR3aa: CASTRGAEGEKLFF; CDR3nt: TGTGCCAGCACCCGGGGGGCAGAAGGTGAAAAACTGTTTTTT